These 2 T cell receptor beta chains were sequenced from one sample in a study of cytomegalovirus exposure and HLA in healthy donors. 13 Jbeta primers and 60 Vbeta primers were used for the PCR. Here immunoSEQ multiplex PCR was the method, and the copy in TCRdb shows in-frame clones only, minus some. The repertoire holds around 150,000 clones, with about 76% as singletons. Sequenced material: PBMCs. Receptors originate from a female donor in good health and CMV-seronegative.

The V gene is TRBV5-1, the J gene TRBJ2-5; D is possibly TRBD2 (5 bases). The V end was cut by 5 bases, the J end by 5 bases, with 13 bases between. CDR3 length: 13 amino acids. Looked up from germline, CDR1 is SGHRS and CDR2 is YFSETQ. In nucleotides, the CDR3 is TGCGCCAGCAGTGTGGGAGTGGGGGAGACCCAGTACTTC. Residues: CASSVGVGETQYF.

This clone has at least ten counts. The chain has TRBV5-4 and TRBJ2-3, with 11 nucleotides matching TRBD2. Looked up from germline, CDR1 is SGHNT and CDR2 is YYREEE (reference sequence). V trimming: 0 bases; J trimming: 5 bases; junction bases outside the gene matches: 8. The CDR3 is 17 residues long. CDR3: CASSLVPSGGRIDTQYF. CDR3 coding DNA: TGTGCCAGCAGCTTGGTCCCTAGCGGGGGGAGGATAGATACGCAGTATTTT.